The 15 T cell receptor beta chains below come from one sample, sequenced in a study of blood T cells in healthy people across ages. A J-beta primer mix and a sample-barcoded 5' primer were used in a second PCR of roughly 6 to 11 cycles. One entry per CDR3 protein, called by TCRdb with MiXCR from the 5' RACE reads. The sample holds roughly 700,000 distinct CDR3 sequences, around half seen once. The sample taken for sequencing was blood. These receptors were taken from a woman aged 55-69 years in good health.

This chain connects TRBV29-1 to TRBJ2-3; D gene ambiguous. The V gene lost 1 base and the J gene lost 0 bases, with 8 bases spanning the gap. The germline V gene has CDR1 SQVTM and CDR2 ANQGSEA. The CDR3 is 14 residues long. In DNA form, the CDR3 reads TGCAGCGTTGAAGGGGGTGTCAGCACAGATACGCAGTATTTT. Its translation is CSVEGGVSTDTQYF.

This clonotype was counted at least ten times. The genes are TRBV4-3 and TRBJ2-1; maybe TRBD2 (5 bases). Looked up from germline, CDR1 is LGHNA and CDR2 is YSLEER. Trimming removed 4 bases at V and 8 bases at J, with 12 bases between. CDR3 length: 13 residues. CDR3 in amino acids: CASSRELSDEQFF. The CDR3 DNA reads as TGCGCCAGCAGCCGGGAGCTTAGCGATGAGCAGTTCTTC.

Turning to this clonotype: This may be a read error, as it is one base from a much larger clone. This chain connects TRBV6-2 or TRBV6-3 to TRBJ2-1, with TRBD2 matching 11 bases. The length of the CDR3 is 15 residues. V dropped 6 bases and J dropped 9; count of bases not matched to a gene: 10. CDR1 and CDR2 (germline): MNHEY, SVGEGT. The CDR3 coding sequence is TGTGCCAGCAGCCGTCGACTAGCGGGACGGGGTGAGCAGTTCTTC. Protein: CASSRRLAGRGEQFF.

In DNA form, the CDR3 reads TGTGCCAGCAGTTTATCGGAGGTGGGGGAGACCCAGTACTTC. Its translation is CASSLSEVGETQYF. The chain recombines TRBV27 with TRBJ2-5; TRBD2 is a possible D gene (5 bases). V was cut by 0 bases and J by 5 bases, with 10 bases left in between. Germline CDR1 and CDR2: MNHEY and SMNVEV (reference sequence). The CDR3 contains 14 residues.

The chain has TRBV6-2 or TRBV6-3 and TRBJ1-2; 7 positions match TRBD1. Germline trimming cut 3 bases from V and 8 bases from J; bases unmatched to any gene: 3. Germline V gene data show CDR1 as MNHEY and CDR2 as SVGEGT. The CDR3 consists of 12 residues. This CDR3 is CASSYNRGGYTF. The CDR3 DNA reads as TGTGCCAGCAGTTATAACAGGGGCGGCTACACCTTC.

The V call is TRBV6-1, the J call TRBJ1-5, with 7 bases fitting TRBD1. CDR3 length: 12 residues. Losses at the gene ends were 10 bases for V and 4 bases for J; bases not matched to a gene: 4. CDR1 MNHNS and CDR2 SASEGT come from the germline V gene. Here the CDR3 reads CATVTGNQPQHF. The CDR3 DNA is TGTGCCACCGTGACAGGGAATCAGCCCCAGCATTTT.

The chain employs TRBV4-3 and TRBJ2-5; D unclear. Germline loops: CDR1 LGHNA, CDR2 YSLEER. The CDR3 consists of 16 residues. V lost 0 bases and J 3 bases, leaving 14 bases between the germline ends. The CDR3 DNA follows: TGCGCCAGCAGCCAAGATCACCGCTTAGCCAAAGAGACCCAGTACTTC. It specifies CASSQDHRLAKETQYF.

About this clonotype: One junction end does not reproduce the germline sequence, and a read error may be involved. The chain is built from TRBV7-2 and TRBJ2-1; 8 nucleotides align to TRBD2. The length of the CDR3 is 17 residues. Germline loops: CDR1 SGHTA, CDR2 FQGNSA. Here the CDR3 DNA reads TGTGGCAGCAGCTCTACCGGGACTAGTGGGCCTTACAATGAGCAGTTCTTC. It translates to CGSSSTGTSGPYNEQFF.

The rearrangement joins TRBV6-4 to TRBJ2-1; D is ambiguous. Germline V gives CDR1 MRHNA, CDR2 SNTAGT. V lost 5 bases and J 7 bases, leaving 18 bases between the germline ends. CDR3 length: 15 amino acids. In nucleotides, the CDR3 is TGTGCCAGCAGTCCCGAGCGCCGTAAGGAGAATGAGCAGTTCTTC. Amino acid sequence: CASSPERRKENEQFF.

This rearrangement joins TRBV2 to TRBJ2-5, with D possibly matching TRBD1 (5 bases). V lost 3 bases to trimming and J lost 1 base, with 9 bases between them. Germline CDR1 reads SNHLY; CDR2 reads FYNNEI. This CDR3 is built from 14 residues. Written as DNA, the CDR3 is TGTGCCAGCAGTGACTCAGGGCTCCAAGAGACCCAGTACTTC. Its translation: CASSDSGLQETQYF. The complete variable domain, with remaining parts taken from reference TRBV2 and TRBJ2-5, reads EPEVTQTPSHQVTQMGQEVILRCVPISNHLYFYWYRQILGQKVEFLVSFYNNEISEKSEIFDDQFSVERPDGSNFTLKIRSTKLEDSAMYFCASSDSGLQETQYFGPGTRLLVL.

Comment on this clonotype: Sequence at one end of the junction differs from germline and may be a read error. The chain is built from TRBV20-1 and TRBJ1-2, with D unclear. Germline V gene lookup returns CDR1 DFQATT and CDR2 SNEGSKA (reference sequence). The CDR3 consists of 12 residues. The CDR3 DNA follows: TGCAGTGCCAGACCCCGAGCGGATGGTTACACCTTC. Protein: CSARPRADGYTF.

Ten or more counts support this clonotype. The chain links TRBV29-1 to TRBJ2-3; D uncertain. Germline lookup yields CDR1 SQVTM and CDR2 ANQGSEA. The V end was cut by 1 base, the J end by 2 bases, with 4 bases between. CDR3 size: 12 residues. As DNA, the CDR3 is TGCAGCGTTGAAGCCGACACAGATACGCAGTATTTT. Translation gives CSVEADTDTQYF.

Written as DNA, the CDR3 is TGTGCCAGCAGCTTGCTTGGACTAGCGGGATCCTACGAGCAGTACTTC. Its translation is CASSLLGLAGSYEQYF. The genes are TRBV7-8 and TRBJ2-7, with 12 bases aligning to TRBD2. The V gene's germline CDR1 is SGHVS and CDR2 FQNEAQ. There are 16 residues in the CDR3. V shed 3 bases, J shed 1 base, and the junction held 4 bases outside the gene matches.

The CDR3 here is CASATGTNYEQYF. The DNA of the CDR3 is TGTGCCAGCGCCACAGGAACCAACTACGAGCAGTACTTC. V gene TRBV19 combines with J gene TRBJ2-7, with TRBD1 as a possible D gene (5 bases). The germline CDR1 and CDR2 sequences are LNHDA and SQIVND (reference sequence). V was cut by 9 bases and J by 3 bases, with 15 bases left in between. The CDR3 is 13 amino acids. Full variable domain (missing parts from reference TRBV19 and TRBJ2-7): DGGITQSPKYLFRKEGQNVTLSCEQNLNHDAMYWYRQDPGQGLRLIYYSQIVNDFQKGDIAEGYSVSREKKESFPLTVTSAQKNPTAFYLCASATGTNYEQYFGPGTRLTVT.

The chain recombines TRBV27 with TRBJ1-5; the D is unclear. CDR1 MNHEY and CDR2 SMNVEV come from the germline V gene (reference sequence). The CDR3 totals 14 residues. V lost 0 bases to trimming and J lost 4 bases, with 7 bases between them. CDR3 in amino acids: CASSLSYQNQPQHF. The CDR3 DNA sequence: TGTGCCAGCAGTTTATCTTATCAGAATCAGCCCCAGCATTTT.